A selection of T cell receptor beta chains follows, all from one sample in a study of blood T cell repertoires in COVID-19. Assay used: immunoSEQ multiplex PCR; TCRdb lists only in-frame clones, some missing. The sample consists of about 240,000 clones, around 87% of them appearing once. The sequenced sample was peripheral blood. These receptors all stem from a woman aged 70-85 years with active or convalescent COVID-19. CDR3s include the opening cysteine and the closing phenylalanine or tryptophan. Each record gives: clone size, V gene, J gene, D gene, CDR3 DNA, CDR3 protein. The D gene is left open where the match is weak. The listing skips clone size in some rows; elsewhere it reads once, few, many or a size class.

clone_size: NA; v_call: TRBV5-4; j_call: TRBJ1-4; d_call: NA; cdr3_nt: TGTGCCAGCAGCTCTTCTCTCGGAAAACTGTTTTTT; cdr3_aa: CASSSSLGKLFF
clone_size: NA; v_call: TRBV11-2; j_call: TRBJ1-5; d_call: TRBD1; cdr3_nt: TGTGCCAGCAGCACGGGGGCGCAGGGGGCTCAGCCCCAGCATTTT; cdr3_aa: CASSTGAQGAQPQHF
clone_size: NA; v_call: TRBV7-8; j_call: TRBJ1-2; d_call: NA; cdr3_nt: TGTGCCAGCAGCTTAGATGATTCTATTACGTGGGGCTACACCTTC; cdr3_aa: CASSLDDSITWGYTF
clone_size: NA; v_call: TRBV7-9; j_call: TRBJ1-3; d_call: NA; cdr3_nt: TGTGCCAGCAGCTTAGGGGCAGCCAGACCTGGAAACACCATATATTTT; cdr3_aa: CASSLGAARPGNTIYF
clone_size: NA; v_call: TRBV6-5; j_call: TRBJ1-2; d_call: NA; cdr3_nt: TGTGCCAGCAGACCAGGGTTGGGCTATGGCTACACCTTC; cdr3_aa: CASRPGLGYGYTF
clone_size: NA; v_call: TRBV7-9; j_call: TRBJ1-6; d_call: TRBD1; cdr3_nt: TGTGCCAGCAGCTCTGGACAGGTCGGGAATCATTCACCCCTCCACTTT; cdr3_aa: CASSSGQVGNHSPLHF
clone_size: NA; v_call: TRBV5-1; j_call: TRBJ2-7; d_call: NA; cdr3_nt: TGCGCCAGCAGCCCTCGTCCGGGATCTCTTGACGAGCAGTACTTC; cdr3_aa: CASSPRPGSLDEQYF
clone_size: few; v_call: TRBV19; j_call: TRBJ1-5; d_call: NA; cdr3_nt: TGTGCCAGTAGTATAGCAGGTCAGCCCCAGCATTTT; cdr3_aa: CASSIAGQPQHF
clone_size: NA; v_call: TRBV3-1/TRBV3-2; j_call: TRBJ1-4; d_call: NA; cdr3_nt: TGTGCCAGCAGCCAAGCCGGTTTGAGGGATGAAAAACTGTTTTTT; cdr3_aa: CASSQAGLRDEKLFF
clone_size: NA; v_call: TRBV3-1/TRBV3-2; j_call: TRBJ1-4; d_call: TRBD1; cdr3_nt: TGTGCCAGCAGCCAGAGGACAGGCACTAATGAAAAACTGTTTTTT; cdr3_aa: CASSQRTGTNEKLFF
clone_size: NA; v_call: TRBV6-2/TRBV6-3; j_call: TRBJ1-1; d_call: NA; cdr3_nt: TGTGCCAGCAGTTACTCGAGTACTGGGGACACCAACACTGAAGCTTTCTTT; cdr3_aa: CASSYSSTGDTNTEAFF
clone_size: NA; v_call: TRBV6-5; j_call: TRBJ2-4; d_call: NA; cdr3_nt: TGTGCCACACAGGGTTTTGGCATTCAGTACTTC; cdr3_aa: CATQGFGIQYF
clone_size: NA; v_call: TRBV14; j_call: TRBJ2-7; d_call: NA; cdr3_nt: TGTGCCAGCAGCCAAGTCTCGGGTTTGGAGCAGTACTTC; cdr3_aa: CASSQVSGLEQYF
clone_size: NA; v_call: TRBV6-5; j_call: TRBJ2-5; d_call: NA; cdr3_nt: TGTGCCAGCAGTTTCGAGGGATTGGGTCATGAGACCCAGTACTTC; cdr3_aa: CASSFEGLGHETQYF
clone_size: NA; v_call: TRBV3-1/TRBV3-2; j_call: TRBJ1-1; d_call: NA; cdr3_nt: TGTGCCAGCAGCCTAGGACAGGAAGCTTTCTTT; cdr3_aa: CASSLGQEAFF
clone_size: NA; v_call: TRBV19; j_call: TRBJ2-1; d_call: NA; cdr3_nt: TGTGCCAGTAGTATAGATGCTCCCGGGTCCACCTACAATGAGCAGTTCTTC; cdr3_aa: CASSIDAPGSTYNEQFF
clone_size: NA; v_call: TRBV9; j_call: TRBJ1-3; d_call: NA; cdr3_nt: TGTGCCAGCAGCCCAACAGCCTCTGGAAACACCATATATTTT; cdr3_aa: CASSPTASGNTIYF
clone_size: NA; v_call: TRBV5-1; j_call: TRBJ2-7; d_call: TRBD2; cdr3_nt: TGCGCCAGCAGCCCTGGGACTAGCGGGGGGGTCTACGAGCAGTACTTC; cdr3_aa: CASSPGTSGGVYEQYF
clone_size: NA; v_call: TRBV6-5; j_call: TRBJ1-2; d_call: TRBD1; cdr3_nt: TGTGCCAGCACCCCCACACCGGGACAGAGGAGGGGCTACACCTTC; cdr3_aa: CASTPTPGQRRGYTF
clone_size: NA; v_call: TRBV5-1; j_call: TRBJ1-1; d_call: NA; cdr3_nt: TGCGCCAGCAGCTTCGTAAGAGGCACTGAAGCTTTCTTT; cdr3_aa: CASSFVRGTEAFF
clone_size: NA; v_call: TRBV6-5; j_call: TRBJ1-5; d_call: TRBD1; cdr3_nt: TGTGCCAGCAGAACTACCCCGACAGGGAATCAGCCCCAGCATTTT; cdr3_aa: CASRTTPTGNQPQHF
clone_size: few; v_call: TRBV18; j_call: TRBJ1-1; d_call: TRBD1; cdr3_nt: TGTGCCAGCTCACCAGAGACAGGGCCAGGAGGTAACACTGAAGCTTTCTTT; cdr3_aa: CASSPETGPGGNTEAFF
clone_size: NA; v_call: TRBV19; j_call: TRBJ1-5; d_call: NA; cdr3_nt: TGTGCCAGTAGTATAGACCCCAGCGGGTCGGTACTCAATCAGCCCCAGCATTTT; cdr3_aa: CASSIDPSGSVLNQPQHF
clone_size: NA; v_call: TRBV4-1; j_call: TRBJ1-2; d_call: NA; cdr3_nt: TGCGCCAGCAGCCCCGCTCCGACCGTCCCCATGGAGGGCTACACCTTC; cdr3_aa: CASSPAPTVPMEGYTF
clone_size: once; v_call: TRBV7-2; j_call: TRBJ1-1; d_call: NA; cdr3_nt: TGTGCCAGCAGCCCAGGACAGAAGAACACTGAAGCTTTCTTT; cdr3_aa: CASSPGQKNTEAFF
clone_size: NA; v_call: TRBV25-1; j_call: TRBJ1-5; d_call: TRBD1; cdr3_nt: TGTGCCAGCAGTTCCTCGACAGGGAGTTATAGCAATCAGCCCCAGCATTTT; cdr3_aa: CASSSSTGSYSNQPQHF
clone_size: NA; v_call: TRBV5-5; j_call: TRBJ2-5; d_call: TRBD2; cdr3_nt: TGTGCCAGCAGCTTGTCAGGCTTAGGGACTAGATCGGAAGAGACCCAGTACTTC; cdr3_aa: CASSLSGLGTRSEETQYF
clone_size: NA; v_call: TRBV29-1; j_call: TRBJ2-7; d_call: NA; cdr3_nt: TGCAGCGTTGGAATCGTGGGGCACGAGCAGTACTTC; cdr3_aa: CSVGIVGHEQYF